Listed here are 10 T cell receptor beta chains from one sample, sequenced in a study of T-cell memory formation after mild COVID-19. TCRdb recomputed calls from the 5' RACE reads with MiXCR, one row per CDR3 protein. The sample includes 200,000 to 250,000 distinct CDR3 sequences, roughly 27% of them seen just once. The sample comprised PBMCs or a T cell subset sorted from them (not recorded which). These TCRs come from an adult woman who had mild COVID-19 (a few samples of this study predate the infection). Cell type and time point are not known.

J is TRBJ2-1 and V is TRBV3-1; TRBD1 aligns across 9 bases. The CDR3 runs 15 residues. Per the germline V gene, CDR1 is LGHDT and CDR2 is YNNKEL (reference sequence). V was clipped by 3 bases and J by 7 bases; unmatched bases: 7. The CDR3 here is CASSHGDRDTNEQFF. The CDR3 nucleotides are TGTGCCAGCAGCCATGGGGACAGGGATACGAATGAGCAGTTCTTC.

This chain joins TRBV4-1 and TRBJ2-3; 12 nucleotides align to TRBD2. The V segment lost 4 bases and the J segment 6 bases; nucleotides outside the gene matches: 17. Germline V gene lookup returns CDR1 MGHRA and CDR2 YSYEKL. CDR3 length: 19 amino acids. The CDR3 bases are TGCGCCAGCAGCCCAAAAGGGCTAGCGGGGGGGGCTTTCGGGGATACGCAGTATTTT. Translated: CASSPKGLAGGAFGDTQYF.

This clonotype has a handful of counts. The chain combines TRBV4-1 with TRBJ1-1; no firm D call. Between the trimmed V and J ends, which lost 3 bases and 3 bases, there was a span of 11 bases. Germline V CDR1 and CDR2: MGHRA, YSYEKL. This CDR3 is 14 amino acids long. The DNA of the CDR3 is TGCGCCAGCAGCCACATTGGGAGGGACACTGAAGCTTTCTTT. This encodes CASSHIGRDTEAFF.

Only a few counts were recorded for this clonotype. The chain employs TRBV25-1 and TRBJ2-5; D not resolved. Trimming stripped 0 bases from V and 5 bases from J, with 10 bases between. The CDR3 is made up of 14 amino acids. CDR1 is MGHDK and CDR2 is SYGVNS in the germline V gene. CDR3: CASSEYSLTETQYF. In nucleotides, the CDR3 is TGTGCCAGCAGTGAATATAGCCTGACGGAGACCCAGTACTTC.

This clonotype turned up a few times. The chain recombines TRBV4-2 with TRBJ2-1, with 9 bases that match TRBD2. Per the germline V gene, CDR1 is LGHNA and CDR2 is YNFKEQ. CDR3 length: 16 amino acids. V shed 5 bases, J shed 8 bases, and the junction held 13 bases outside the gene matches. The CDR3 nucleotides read TGTGCCAGCAGCGTCGTCGCGGGGGGGACTTGGGATGAGCAGTTCTTC. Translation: CASSVVAGGTWDEQFF.

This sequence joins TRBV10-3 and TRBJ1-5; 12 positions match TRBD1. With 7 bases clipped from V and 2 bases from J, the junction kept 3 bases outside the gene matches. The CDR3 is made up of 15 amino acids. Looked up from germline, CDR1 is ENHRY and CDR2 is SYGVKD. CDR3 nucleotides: TGTGCCATCAAGGGACAGGGGGCTGGCAATCAGCCCCAGCATTTT. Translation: CAIKGQGAGNQPQHF.

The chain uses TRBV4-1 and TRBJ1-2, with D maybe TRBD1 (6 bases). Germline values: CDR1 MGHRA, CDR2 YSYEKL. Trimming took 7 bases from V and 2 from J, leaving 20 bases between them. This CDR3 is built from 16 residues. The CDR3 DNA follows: TGCGCCAGCATCGAAGGGCCCGGCAGGGGAAACTATGGCTACACCTTC. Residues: CASIEGPGRGNYGYTF.

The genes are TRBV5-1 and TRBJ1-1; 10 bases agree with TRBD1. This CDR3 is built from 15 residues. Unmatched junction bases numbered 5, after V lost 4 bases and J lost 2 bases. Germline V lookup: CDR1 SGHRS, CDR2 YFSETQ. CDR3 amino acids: CASSTGQGGNTEAFF. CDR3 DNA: TGCGCCAGCAGCACCGGACAGGGGGGTAACACTGAAGCTTTCTTT. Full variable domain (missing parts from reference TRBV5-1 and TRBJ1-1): KAGVTQTPRYLIKTRGQQVTLSCSPISGHRSVSWYQQTPGQGLQFLFEYFSETQRNKGNFPGRFSGRQFSNSRSEMNVSTLELGDSALYLCASSTGQGGNTEAFFGQGTRLTVV.

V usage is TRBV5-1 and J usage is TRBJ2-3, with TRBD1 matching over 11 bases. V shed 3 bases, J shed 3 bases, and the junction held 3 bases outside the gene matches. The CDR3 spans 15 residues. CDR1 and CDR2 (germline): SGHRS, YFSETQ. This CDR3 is CASSWTGGLTDTQYF. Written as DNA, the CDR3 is TGCGCCAGCAGCTGGACAGGGGGCCTGACAGATACGCAGTATTTT.

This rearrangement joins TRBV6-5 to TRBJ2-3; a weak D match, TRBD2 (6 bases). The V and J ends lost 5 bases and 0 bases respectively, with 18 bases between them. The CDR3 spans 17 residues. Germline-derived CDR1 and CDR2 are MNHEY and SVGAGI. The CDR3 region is CASSGANSGTSTDTQYF. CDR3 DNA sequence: TGTGCCAGCAGTGGAGCCAATAGCGGAACTAGCACAGATACGCAGTATTTT.